Shown below are 4 T cell receptor beta chains from a single sample sequenced in a study of blood T cell repertoires in COVID-19. Some clones are missing from TCRdb's copy, which holds only in-frame ones; the method was immunoSEQ multiplex PCR. This repertoire shows about 140,000 clones, approximately 81% found once; its top ten account for about 5.5%. Sequenced input: PBMCs or T cells enriched from blood (not recorded which). These TCRs come from a man between 40 and 49 years old with acute COVID-19.

This clone was counted a few times. The chain carries TRBV7-2 and TRBJ2-7, with D tentatively TRBD1 (6 bases). The CDR3 contains 13 residues. Germline V gene lookup returns CDR1 SGHTA and CDR2 FQGNSA. Trimming cost V 3 bases and J 1 base, with 7 bases left between them. This chain's CDR3 is CASSLDSSYEQYF. CDR3 nucleotide sequence: TGTGCCAGCAGCTTGGACAGTTCCTACGAGCAGTACTTC.

The rearrangement uses TRBV2 and TRBJ2-1; perhaps TRBD1 as D (5 bases). Germline assignment: CDR1 SNHLY and CDR2 FYNNEI. The ends were cut back, 5 bases at V and 7 bases at J, with 9 bases in the middle. CDR3 length: 12 residues. CDR3 in DNA: TGTGCCAGCAGTCCGACAGTTAATGAGCAGTTCTTC. Translated, it gives CASSPTVNEQFF. Using reference TRBV2 and TRBJ2-1 for the parts outside the CDR3, the full variable domain is EPEVTQTPSHQVTQMGQEVILRCVPISNHLYFYWYRQILGQKVEFLVSFYNNEISEKSEIFDDQFSVERPDGSNFTLKIRSTKLEDSAMYFCASSPTVNEQFFGPGTRLTVL.

The J gene is TRBJ1-4, the V gene TRBV19; D may be TRBD1 (6 bases). Germline CDR1 is LNHDA and CDR2 is SQIVND (reference sequence). The CDR3 has 13 residues. The V end lost 3 bases, the J end lost 8 bases, and 10 bases lay between the germline ends. CDR3 residues: CASSIAGEEKLFF. The CDR3 coding sequence is TGTGCCAGTAGTATCGCAGGGGAAGAAAAACTGTTTTTT.

CDR3 nucleotides: TGTGCCAGCAGCCTACTAGCGGGAGAGACCCAGTACTTC. Protein sequence: CASSLLAGETQYF. The V gene is TRBV28, the J gene TRBJ2-5; 9 nucleotides agree with TRBD2. CDR1 and CDR2 from the germline V gene are MDHEN and SYDVKM. The CDR3 is made up of 13 amino acids. V was pared by 6 bases and J by 4 bases, with 3 bases of the junction left unmatched.